A single sample is the source of the 21 T cell receptor beta chains below, sequenced in a study of blood T cell repertoires in COVID-19. The assay was immunoSEQ multiplex PCR, and TCRdb's table has in-frame clones only and misses some. The sample comprises fewer than 130,000 clones, around three quarters of which are singletons, and about 7.1% rests with the top ten. Sequencing input: peripheral blood. The source is a woman in her sixties or seventies with acute or convalescent COVID-19.

The chain employs TRBV11-1 and TRBJ1-3; D is possibly TRBD1 (5 bases). Per the germline V gene, CDR1 is SGHAT and CDR2 is FQDESV (reference sequence). This CDR3 comprises 16 residues. V lost 2 bases to trimming and J lost 4 bases, with 15 bases between them. The DNA for the CDR3 is TGTGCCAGCAGCTTAAGCGGGGGACCCAACGGAAACACCATATATTTT. This sequence encodes CASSLSGGPNGNTIYF.

J is TRBJ2-5 and V is TRBV5-1; D may be TRBD1 (6 bases). The length of the CDR3 is 14 residues. The germline V gene has CDR1 SGHRS and CDR2 YFSETQ. V was clipped by 2 bases and J by 2 bases, with 10 bases between them. CDR3 nucleotides: TGCGCCAGCAGCTTTCACAGGGTTCAAGAGACCCAGTACTTC. Its protein is CASSFHRVQETQYF.

The chain carries TRBV24-1 and TRBJ2-2; TRBD2 is a possible D gene (5 bases). The V end lost 0 bases, the J end lost 0 bases, and 22 bases lay between the germline ends. The germline CDR1 and CDR2 sequences are KGHDR and SFDVKD. The CDR3 is 21 amino acids. CDR3 DNA sequence: TGTGCCACCAGTGATTTGTCCGGGAAAGGTCGACAACCATCGAACACCGGGGAGCTGTTTTTT. It translates to CATSDLSGKGRQPSNTGELFF.

The chain uses TRBV2 and TRBJ1-6, with D perhaps TRBD1 (6 bases). Per the germline V gene, CDR1 is SNHLY and CDR2 is FYNNEI. There are 13 residues in the CDR3. Trimming removed 6 bases at V and 5 bases at J, with 8 bases between. CDR3 protein: CASRRTDNSPLHF. CDR3 nucleotides: TGTGCCAGCAGGAGGACAGATAATTCACCCCTCCACTTT.

The J gene is TRBJ2-7, the V gene TRBV18, with 11 bases lining up with TRBD2. CDR3 length equals 15 residues. J was trimmed by 4 bases and V by 4 bases; bases with no gene match: 6. In germline, CDR1 is KGHSH, CDR2 LQKENI. CDR3 DNA sequence: TGTGCCAGCTCACGCAATAGCGGGGGGGGATACGAGCAGTACTTC. It specifies CASSRNSGGGYEQYF.

There are a few counts of this clone. V is TRBV10-2 and J is TRBJ2-1, with 7 bases lining up with TRBD1. V trimming: 6 bases; J trimming: 5 bases; junction bases outside the gene matches: 4. The germline CDR1 and CDR2 sequences are WSHSY and SAAADI. CDR3 length: 13 amino acids. CDR3 coding DNA: TGCGCCAGCAGAGGGGACAGAAACAATGAGCAGTTCTTC. Translation gives CASRGDRNNEQFF.

The table lists this clone with a few counts. Different DNA sequences within this sample yield the same CDR3. This chain joins TRBV27 and TRBJ1-1; 7 bases align to TRBD1. There are 15 residues in the CDR3. Germline CDR1 and CDR2: MNHEY and SMNVEV (reference sequence). The junction had 7 bases not matched to a gene; V was cut back by 6 bases and J by 0 bases. The CDR3 DNA reads TGTGCCAGCAGCCGACAGGGACAGATGAACACTGAAGCTTTCTTT. It is translated as CASSRQGQMNTEAFF.

This chain links TRBV5-1 with TRBJ2-3; the D is unclear. CDR1 SGHRS and CDR2 YFSETQ come from the germline V gene. The ends were cut back, 5 bases at V and 1 base at J, with 11 bases in the middle. CDR3 size: 14 residues. CDR3 bases: TGCGCCAGCAGGGTCGGGTGGGGCACAGATACGCAGTATTTT. Translation: CASRVGWGTDTQYF.

A note on this clone: A read error may produce the germline difference seen at one junction end. The rearrangement uses TRBV3-1 (or the pseudogene TRBV3-2) and TRBJ1-5, with D uncertain. This CDR3 contains 14 residues. The V gene's germline CDR1 is LGHDT and CDR2 YNNKEL (reference sequence). The CDR3 nucleotides read TGTGCCAGCCGCCAATCAGGCCGCAATCAGCCCCAGCATTTT. Translated: CASRQSGRNQPQHF.

This clone was observed once. The J gene is TRBJ1-1, the V gene TRBV6-2 or TRBV6-3; D is undetermined. The CDR3 extends over 13 amino acids. Between the trimmed V and J ends, which lost 6 bases and 4 bases, there was a span of 12 bases. CDR1 MNHEY and CDR2 SVGEGT come from the germline V gene. Written as DNA, the CDR3 is TGTGCCAGCAGCCCCGGGGTAAGCACTGAAGCTTTCTTT. Its protein is CASSPGVSTEAFF.

The rearrangement joins TRBV6-5 to TRBJ1-2; a possible D gene is TRBD1 (5 bases). CDR3 size: 13 residues. V was cut by 10 bases and J by 5 bases, with 17 bases left in between. Germline CDR1 MNHEY, CDR2 SVGAGI. Written as DNA, the CDR3 is TGTGCCACTACCCGGGGGTATTATTATGGCTACACCTTC. It yields the protein CATTRGYYYGYTF.

V is TRBV19 and J is TRBJ2-6, with a possible D match to TRBD1 (6 bases). The germline V gene has CDR1 LNHDA and CDR2 SQIVND (reference sequence). This CDR3 is 17 amino acids long. V was cut by 3 bases and J by 8 bases, with 20 bases left in between. The CDR3, as DNA: TGTGCCAGTAGTATCGCTAGGCAGGGGAAGGGGACCAACGTCCTGACTTTC. Protein sequence: CASSIARQGKGTNVLTF. The variable domain in full, completed from reference TRBV19 and TRBJ2-6, reads DGGITQSPKYLFRKEGQNVTLSCEQNLNHDAMYWYRQDPGQGLRLIYYSQIVNDFQKGDIAEGYSVSREKKESFPLTVTSAQKNPTAFYLCASSIARQGKGTNVLTFGAGSRLTVL.

This sequence joins TRBV3-1 (or the pseudogene TRBV3-2) and TRBJ2-7; the D is unclear. CDR3 length: 11 amino acids. Trimming shortened V by 4 bases and J by 4 bases, and 5 bases separated the two germline ends. Germline V gene sequence: CDR1 LGHDT, CDR2 YNNKEL (reference sequence). CDR3 DNA sequence: TGTGCCAGCAGCCTTCCATACGAGCAGTACTTC. Translation: CASSLPYEQYF.

V is TRBV18 and J is TRBJ2-1; 13 bases line up with TRBD2. The CDR3 loop spans 17 amino acids. Looked up from germline, CDR1 is KGHSH and CDR2 is LQKENI. Trimming removed 6 bases from V and 9 bases from J; junction bases left unmatched: 14. CDR3 sequence reads: CASSPTAPGLAGSEQFF. CDR3 coding DNA: TGTGCCAGCTCTCCTACCGCCCCGGGACTAGCGGGGAGTGAGCAGTTCTTC.

This chain uses TRBV2 with TRBJ1-5; no clear D gene. Germline loops: CDR1 SNHLY, CDR2 FYNNEI. The CDR3 consists of 14 residues. The V and J ends lost 7 bases and 0 bases respectively, with 10 bases between them. Here the CDR3 DNA reads TGTGCCAGCACCTTAGCTAGTAGCAATCAGCCCCAGCATTTT. Its translation: CASTLASSNQPQHF.

V gene TRBV10-3 combines with J gene TRBJ2-6; D perhaps matches TRBD1 (5 bases). Germline V gene data show CDR1 as ENHRY and CDR2 as SYGVKD. V was trimmed by 7 bases and J by 0 bases, leaving 10 bases between them. The CDR3 extends over 15 amino acids. In DNA, the CDR3 is TGTGCCATCATGTCCGACAGCTCTGGGGCCAACGTCCTGACTTTC. This encodes CAIMSDSSGANVLTF.

This sequence joins TRBV6-2 or TRBV6-3 and TRBJ1-2; 7 bases line up with TRBD1. The germline V gene has CDR1 MNHEY and CDR2 SVGEGT. V lost 4 bases to trimming and J lost 2 bases; unmatched junction nucleotides: 7. CDR3 length: 15 residues. The CDR3: CASSLPGTVNYGYTF. CDR3 DNA sequence: TGTGCCAGCAGTTTACCTGGGACAGTGAACTATGGCTACACCTTC.

This chain uses TRBV30 with TRBJ1-2; weak D call: TRBD1 (5 bases). With 6 bases removed from V and 4 bases from J, the gap between germline ends came to 12 bases. Looked up from germline, CDR1 is GTSNPN and CDR2 is SVGIG (reference sequence). This CDR3 comprises 12 residues. CDR3 coding DNA: TGTGCCTGTCCTACAGGTTTCTATGGCTACACCTTC. Translating it yields CACPTGFYGYTF.

The sample holds one count of this clone. V is TRBV4-1 and J is TRBJ1-4; TRBD1 matches 8 bases. Per the germline V gene, CDR1 is MGHRA and CDR2 is YSYEKL. This CDR3 has 14 residues. The J segment lost 8 bases and the V segment lost 4 bases, leaving 6 bases of the junction unmatched. CDR3 DNA: TGCGCCAGCAGCCCCGGACAGGGCCACGAAAAACTGTTTTTT. Amino acids: CASSPGQGHEKLFF.

This clone was recorded only once. CDR3 coding DNA: TGCGCCAGCAGTGGGACAGACACCTATGGCTACACCTTC. This translates into CASSGTDTYGYTF. This chain connects TRBV5-1 to TRBJ1-2, with 7 bases identical to TRBD1. Germline CDR1 is SGHRS and CDR2 is YFSETQ. V gave up 5 bases and J gave up 4 bases; unmatched junction bases: 5. The CDR3 is made up of 13 amino acids.

The J gene is TRBJ1-3, the V gene TRBV3-1 (or the pseudogene TRBV3-2); TRBD1 is a possible D gene (5 bases). From germline, CDR1 is LGHDT and CDR2 YNNKEL (reference sequence). The V and J ends lost 8 bases and 4 bases respectively, with 9 bases between them. This CDR3 contains 12 residues. CDR3 sequence reads: CASGGIGNTIYF. Written as DNA, the CDR3 is TGTGCCAGCGGGGGGATCGGAAACACCATATATTTT.